Presented here are 23 T cell receptor beta chains from one specimen sequenced in a study of blood T cell repertoires in COVID-19. Sequencing used immunoSEQ multiplex PCR; TCRdb keeps in-frame clones, though not all of them. The sample comprises 240,000 or so clones, roughly 82% of which are singletons, and roughly 2% rests with the top ten. The sequenced sample consisted of PBMCs or T cells enriched from blood (not recorded which). These receptors all come from a woman aged 45-60 years who had recovered from COVID-19.

The gene calls are TRBV2 and TRBJ2-3, with TRBD2 as a possible D gene (5 bases). This CDR3 has 12 amino acids. Germline values: CDR1 SNHLY, CDR2 FYNNEI. The ends were cut back, 7 bases at V and 2 bases at J, with 7 bases in the middle. As DNA, the CDR3 is TGTGCCAGCAATGACTACACAGATACGCAGTATTTT. Translating gives CASNDYTDTQYF.

In this sample, this clone turned up many times. The CDR3 loop is CASSSLSGATDTQYF. The CDR3 DNA follows: TGTGCCAGTAGTTCCCTCAGCGGGGCGACAGATACGCAGTATTTT. The chain recombines TRBV19 with TRBJ2-3; 7 nucleotides match TRBD2. Germline V gives CDR1 LNHDA, CDR2 SQIVND (reference sequence). The junction had 8 bases not matched to a gene; V was cut back by 5 bases and J by 3 bases. There are 15 residues in the CDR3. The full variable domain, its missing parts supplied by reference TRBV19 and TRBJ2-3, is DGGITQSPKYLFRKEGQNVTLSCEQNLNHDAMYWYRQDPGQGLRLIYYSQIVNDFQKGDIAEGYSVSREKKESFPLTVTSAQKNPTAFYLCASSSLSGATDTQYFGPGTRLTVL.

V gene TRBV11-3 combines with J gene TRBJ1-4, with 9 bases that match TRBD1. The germline V gene has CDR1 SGHNT and CDR2 YENEEA. CDR3 length: 16 residues. The ends lost 4 bases at V and 4 bases at J; junction bases unmatched: 7. The CDR3 DNA is TGTGCCAGCAGCTGGGGACAGGGAACCCTTAATGAAAAACTGTTTTTT. It translates to CASSWGQGTLNEKLFF.

V usage is TRBV30 and J usage is TRBJ1-1; 9 bases fit TRBD1. Trimming took 4 bases from V and 5 from J; bases not matched to a gene: 11. This CDR3 region has 15 residues. The germline gives CDR1 GTSNPN, CDR2 SVGIG (reference sequence). This chain's CDR3 is CAWTTGGASWTEAFF. The CDR3 DNA reads TGTGCCTGGACTACAGGGGGCGCAAGTTGGACTGAAGCTTTCTTT.

J is TRBJ1-2 and V is TRBV4-1; 7 positions agree with TRBD1. The trim removed 4 bases at V and 7 bases at J, leaving 6 bases unmatched. This CDR3 spans 13 amino acids. The germline CDR1 and CDR2 sequences are MGHRA and YSYEKL. In nucleotides, the CDR3 is TGCGCCAGCAGCCGACAGGGTAACGGTGGCTACACCTTC. As protein: CASSRQGNGGYTF.

This chain connects TRBV9 to TRBJ2-2; tentatively, D is TRBD2 (6 bases). Trimming stripped 4 bases from V and 1 base from J, with 17 bases between. Germline CDR1 and CDR2: SGDLS and YYNGEE. This CDR3 region has 17 residues. The CDR3 sequence: CASSHSPGTLNTGELFF. As DNA, the CDR3 is TGTGCCAGCAGCCATTCCCCCGGGACTTTGAACACCGGGGAGCTGTTTTTT.

The chain has TRBV19 and TRBJ2-3, with TRBD2 matching over 11 bases. V lost 5 bases and J lost 2; bases outside the gene matches: 15. The CDR3 runs to 19 residues. Germline V gene sequence: CDR1 LNHDA, CDR2 SQIVND (reference sequence). The chain's CDR3 is CASSLRTSGSRRYTDTQYF. For the CDR3, the DNA is TGTGCCAGTAGTCTGCGCACTAGCGGGAGCCGCCGATACACAGATACGCAGTATTTT.

The rearrangement links TRBV5-1 to TRBJ2-3, with 8 bases that match TRBD2. The CDR3 contains 16 residues. Germline assignment: CDR1 SGHRS and CDR2 YFSETQ. The V gene end was trimmed by 4 bases and the J gene end by 2 bases; junction bases not matched to a gene: 9. This chain's CDR3 is CASSVGAGGDTDTQYF. Written as DNA, the CDR3 is TGCGCCAGCAGCGTCGGGGCGGGAGGAGACACAGATACGCAGTATTTT.

The chain has TRBV18 and TRBJ2-6; 9 bases fit TRBD1. The trim removed 4 bases at V and 4 bases at J, leaving 8 bases unmatched. The CDR3 runs to 17 residues. Germline V lookup: CDR1 KGHSH, CDR2 LQKENI. CDR3 sequence: CASSQSQGAQGANVLTF. As DNA, the CDR3 is TGTGCCAGCTCACAGTCACAGGGGGCGCAAGGGGCCAACGTCCTGACTTTC. The complete variable domain, with remaining parts taken from reference TRBV18 and TRBJ2-6, reads NAGVMQNPRHLVRRRGQEARLRCSPMKGHSHVYWYRQLPEEGLKFMVYLQKENIIDESGMPKERFSAEFPKEGPSILRIQQVVRGDSAAYFCASSQSQGAQGANVLTFGAGSRLTVL.

This chain uses TRBV27 with TRBJ1-1; the D gene is possibly TRBD1 (5 bases). Looked up from germline, CDR1 is MNHEY and CDR2 is SMNVEV (reference sequence). Between the trimmed V and J ends, which lost 5 bases and 0 bases, there was a span of 13 bases. This CDR3 contains 15 residues. CDR3 DNA: TGTGCCAGCAGTCTAATAGGGGTCATGAACACTGAAGCTTTCTTT. Its protein is CASSLIGVMNTEAFF.

CDR3 nucleotides: TGCGCCAGCAGCCAAGGGCTCGACAGGGGATCCTATAATTCACCCCTCCACTTT. This gives the protein CASSQGLDRGSYNSPLHF. The chain uses TRBV4-3 and TRBJ1-6, with 8 bases lining up with TRBD1. The germline CDR1 and CDR2 sequences are LGHNA and YSLEER. The junction had 6 bases not matched to a gene; V was cut back by 1 base and J by 1 base. The CDR3 extends over 18 amino acids.

The chain has TRBV19 and TRBJ1-2, with 8 bases lining up with TRBD1. Per germline, CDR1 LNHDA and CDR2 SQIVND (reference sequence). The CDR3 contains 13 residues. With 10 bases clipped from V and 8 bases from J, the junction kept 12 bases outside the gene matches. This CDR3 is CATGQGTKGGYTF. The CDR3 nucleotides read TGTGCCACCGGACAGGGCACAAAAGGGGGCTACACCTTC.

The chain is built from TRBV5-4 and TRBJ1-6; the match to TRBD1 covers 7 bases. Germline V gene lookup returns CDR1 SGHNT and CDR2 YYREEE (reference sequence). The trim removed 0 bases at V and 6 bases at J, leaving 0 bases unmatched. There are 14 residues in the CDR3. The CDR3 loop is CASSLDRGNSPLHF. CDR3 nucleotide sequence: TGTGCCAGCAGCTTGGACAGGGGTAATTCACCCCTCCACTTT.

As concerns this clone: Relative to the germline gene, one junction end is altered; a read error may explain this. This chain links TRBV19 with TRBJ1-3; perhaps TRBD1 as D (6 bases). CDR1 and CDR2 (germline): LNHDA, SQIVND (reference sequence). The CDR3 spans 15 residues. The CDR3 DNA reads TGTGCCAGTAGTATCCCCCAGGGGACCCGACTCCCCACGCAGTGG. Amino acid sequence: CASSIPQGTRLPTQW.

This chain connects TRBV5-6 to TRBJ1-1, with TRBD1 as a possible D gene (6 bases). CDR3 length equals 13 residues. Germline values: CDR1 SGHDT, CDR2 YYEEEE. Trimming removed 4 bases at V and 2 bases at J, with 9 bases between. DNA for the CDR3: TGTGCCAGCAGCCGGACAGCCAACACTGAAGCTTTCTTT. As protein: CASSRTANTEAFF.

V and J are TRBV9 and TRBJ1-1; 11 nucleotides match TRBD1. The length of the CDR3 is 22 residues. From germline, CDR1 is SGDLS and CDR2 YYNGEE. The J segment lost 1 base and the V segment lost 3 bases, leaving 23 bases of the junction unmatched. As DNA, the CDR3 is TGTGCCAGCAGCGATCAGAACCCCTTAAAGCCGGACAGGGGGCTGAGGAACACTGAAGCTTTCTTT. This translates into CASSDQNPLKPDRGLRNTEAFF. Supplemented by reference TRBV9 and TRBJ1-1, the full variable domain reads DSGVTQTPKHLITATGQRVTLRCSPRSGDLSVYWYQQSLDQGLQFLIQYYNGEERAKGNILERFSAQQFPDLHSELNLSSLELGDSALYFCASSDQNPLKPDRGLRNTEAFFGQGTRLTVV.

The CDR3 nucleotides are TGTGCCAGCAGTCGGCAGGGCTCGGGGGCCAACGTCCTGACTTTC. Translation: CASSRQGSGANVLTF. The chain joins TRBV28 to TRBJ2-6; tentatively, D is TRBD1 (5 bases). Germline V gene data show CDR1 as MDHEN and CDR2 as SYDVKM. The CDR3 is 15 residues long. The V gene lost 5 bases and the J gene lost 4 bases, with 12 bases spanning the gap.

The V call is TRBV6-2 or TRBV6-3, the J call TRBJ1-2, with TRBD1 matching over 9 bases. Germline CDR1 and CDR2: MNHEY and SVGEGT. J lost 4 bases, V lost 0 bases, and 3 bases had no gene match. The CDR3 is made up of 15 amino acids. The CDR3 DNA sequence: TGTGCCAGCAGTTACTCCGGGACAGGGACCTATGGCTACACCTTC. Protein product: CASSYSGTGTYGYTF.

The V gene is TRBV5-1, the J gene TRBJ1-2; TRBD1 might be the D (6 bases). This CDR3 is 14 amino acids long. Germline assignment: CDR1 SGHRS and CDR2 YFSETQ. Trimming took 0 bases from V and 2 from J, leaving 8 bases between them. CDR3 sequence: CASSLAGQNYGYTF. The CDR3 DNA is TGCGCCAGCAGCTTGGCAGGACAGAACTATGGCTACACCTTC.

V is TRBV30 and J is TRBJ1-5; D remains ambiguous. V was clipped by 5 bases and J by 3 bases, with 11 bases between them. This CDR3 has 13 residues. Germline CDR1 is GTSNPN and CDR2 is SVGIG (reference sequence). The CDR3 nucleotides are TGTGCCTGGGCCTCGGGGTACAATCAGCCCCAGCATTTT. This codes for CAWASGYNQPQHF.

The rearrangement links TRBV2 to TRBJ2-1, with TRBD1 matching 7 bases. V was clipped by 7 bases and J by 14 bases; unmatched bases: 8. The CDR3 runs to 11 residues. From germline, CDR1 is SNHLY and CDR2 FYNNEI. CDR3 in amino acids: CASNLWDSKFF. CDR3 coding DNA: TGTGCCAGCAACCTATGGGACAGTAAGTTCTTC.

The chain recombines TRBV5-4 with TRBJ2-1; D perhaps matches TRBD1 (6 bases). Germline V gives CDR1 SGHNT, CDR2 YYREEE (reference sequence). This CDR3 has 15 amino acids. With 0 bases removed from V and 5 bases from J, the gap between germline ends came to 12 bases. The CDR3 is CASSLDGTNNNEQFF. The CDR3 DNA reads as TGTGCCAGCAGCTTGGACGGGACAAACAACAATGAGCAGTTCTTC.

Only one count was recorded for this clone. The chain recombines TRBV28 with TRBJ1-2; D may be TRBD1 (5 bases). CDR1 and CDR2 from the germline V gene are MDHEN and SYDVKM. This CDR3 is built from 14 residues. Deletions cut 5 bases from V and 2 bases from J, with 12 bases between. The DNA for the CDR3 is TGTGCCAGCAGTCCGGGACTTTTAAACTATGGCTACACCTTC. It yields the protein CASSPGLLNYGYTF.